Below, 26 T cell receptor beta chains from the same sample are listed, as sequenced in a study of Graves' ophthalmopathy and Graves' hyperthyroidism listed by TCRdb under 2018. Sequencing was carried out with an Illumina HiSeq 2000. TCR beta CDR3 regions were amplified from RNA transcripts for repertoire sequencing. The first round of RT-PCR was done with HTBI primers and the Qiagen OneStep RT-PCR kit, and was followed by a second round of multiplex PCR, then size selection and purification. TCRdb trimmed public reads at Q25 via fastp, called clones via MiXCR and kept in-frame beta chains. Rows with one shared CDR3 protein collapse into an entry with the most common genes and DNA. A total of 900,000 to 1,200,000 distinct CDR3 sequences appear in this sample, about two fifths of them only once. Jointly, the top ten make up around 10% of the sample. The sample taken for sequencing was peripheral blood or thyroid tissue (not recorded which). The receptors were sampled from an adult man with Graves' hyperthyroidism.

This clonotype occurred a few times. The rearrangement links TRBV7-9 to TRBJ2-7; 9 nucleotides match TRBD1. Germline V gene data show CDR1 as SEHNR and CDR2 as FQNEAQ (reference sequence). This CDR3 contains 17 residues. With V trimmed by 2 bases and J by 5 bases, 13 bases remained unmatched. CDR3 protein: CASSLNMRGQGLDEQYF. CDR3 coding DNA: TGTGCCAGCAGCTTAAATATGCGGGGACAGGGTCTCGACGAGCAGTACTTC.

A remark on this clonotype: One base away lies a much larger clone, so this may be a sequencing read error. The CDR3 region is CASRLTGPSCEQYF. The CDR3 DNA follows: TGTGCCAGCAGATTGACAGGCCCTTCCTGCGAGCAGTACTTC. The genes are TRBV12-3 or TRBV12-4 and TRBJ2-7; the D gene is possibly TRBD1 (6 bases). The CDR3 consists of 14 residues.

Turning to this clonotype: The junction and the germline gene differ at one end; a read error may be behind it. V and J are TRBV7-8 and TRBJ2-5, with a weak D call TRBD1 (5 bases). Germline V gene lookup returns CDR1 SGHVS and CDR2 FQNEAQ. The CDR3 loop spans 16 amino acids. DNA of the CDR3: TGTGCCAGCAGCTCCCGACCAACAGGAAACCAAGATACCCAGTACTTC. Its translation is CASSSRPTGNQDTQYF.

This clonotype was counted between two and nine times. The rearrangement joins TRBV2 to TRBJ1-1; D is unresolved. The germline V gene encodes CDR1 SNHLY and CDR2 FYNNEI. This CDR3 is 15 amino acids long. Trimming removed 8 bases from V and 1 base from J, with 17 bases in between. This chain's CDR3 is CASSPGLTSNTEAFF. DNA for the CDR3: TGTGCCAGCTCACCAGGTCTCACCTCGAACACTGAAGCTTTCTTT.

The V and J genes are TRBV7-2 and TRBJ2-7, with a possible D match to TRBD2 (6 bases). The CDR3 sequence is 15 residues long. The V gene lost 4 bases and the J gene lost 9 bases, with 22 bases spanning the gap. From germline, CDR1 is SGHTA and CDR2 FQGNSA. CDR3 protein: CASSSGRRAGGSQYF. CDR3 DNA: TGTGCCAGCAGCTCAGGTCGGAGGGCCGGTGGTTCGCAGTACTTC. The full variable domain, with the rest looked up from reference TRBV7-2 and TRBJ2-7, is GAGVSQSPSNKVTEKGKDVELRCDPISGHTALYWYRQSLGQGLEFLIYFQGNSAPDKSGLPSDRFSAERTGGSVSTLTIQRTQQEDSAVYLCASSSGRRAGGSQYFGPGTRLTVT.

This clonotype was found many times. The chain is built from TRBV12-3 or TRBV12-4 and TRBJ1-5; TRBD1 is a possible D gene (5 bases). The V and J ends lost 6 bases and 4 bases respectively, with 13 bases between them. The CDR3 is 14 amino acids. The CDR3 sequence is CASSQSGINQPQHF. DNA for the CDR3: TGTGCCAGCAGCCAATCAGGGATAAATCAGCCCCAGCATTTT.

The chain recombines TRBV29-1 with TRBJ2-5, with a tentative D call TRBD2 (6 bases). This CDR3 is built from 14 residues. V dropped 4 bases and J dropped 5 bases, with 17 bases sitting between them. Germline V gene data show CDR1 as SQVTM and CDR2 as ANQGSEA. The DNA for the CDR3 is TGCAGCGTTGGAGGGAGGATTACCGGGGAGACCCAGTACTTC. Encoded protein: CSVGGRITGETQYF.

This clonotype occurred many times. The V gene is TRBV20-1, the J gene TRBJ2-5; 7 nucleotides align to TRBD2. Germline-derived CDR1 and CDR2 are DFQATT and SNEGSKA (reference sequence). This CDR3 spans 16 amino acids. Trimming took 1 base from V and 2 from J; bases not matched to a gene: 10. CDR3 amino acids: CSARVGSTAGQETQYF. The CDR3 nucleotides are TGCAGTGCTAGAGTCGGTAGCACAGCGGGGCAAGAGACCCAGTACTTC.

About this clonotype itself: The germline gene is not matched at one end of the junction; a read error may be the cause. CDR3 region: CASSQRTAGGGMRAFF. Written as DNA, the CDR3 is TGTGCCAGCAGCCAACGGACAGCGGGCGGGGGGATGAGGGCGTTCTTC. V is TRBV14 and J is TRBJ2-5; 8 nucleotides match TRBD2. The CDR3 is 16 residues long. Germline V gene sequence: CDR1 SGHDN, CDR2 FVKESK.

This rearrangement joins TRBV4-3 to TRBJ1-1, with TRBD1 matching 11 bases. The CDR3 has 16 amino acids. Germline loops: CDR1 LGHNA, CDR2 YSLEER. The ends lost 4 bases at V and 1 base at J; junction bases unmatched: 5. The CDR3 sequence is CASSLAGTGGNTEAFF. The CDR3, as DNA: TGCGCCAGCAGCCTAGCGGGGACAGGGGGGAACACTGAAGCTTTCTTT.

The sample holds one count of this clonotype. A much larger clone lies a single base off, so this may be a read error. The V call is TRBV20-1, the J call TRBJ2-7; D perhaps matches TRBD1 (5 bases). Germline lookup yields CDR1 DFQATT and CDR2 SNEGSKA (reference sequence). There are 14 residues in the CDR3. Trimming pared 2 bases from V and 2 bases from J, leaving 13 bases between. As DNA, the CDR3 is TGCAGTGCTAGACCTGCCGGCAGGGCCTACGAGCAGTACTTC. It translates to CSARPAGRAYEQYF.

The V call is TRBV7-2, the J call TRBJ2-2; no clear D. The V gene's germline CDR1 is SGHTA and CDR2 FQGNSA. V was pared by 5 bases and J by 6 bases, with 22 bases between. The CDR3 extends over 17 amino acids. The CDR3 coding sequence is TGTGCCAGCAGCCCGCTGCGAGTGGTGGGCCTTTCCGGGGAGCTGTTTTTT. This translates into CASSPLRVVGLSGELFF.

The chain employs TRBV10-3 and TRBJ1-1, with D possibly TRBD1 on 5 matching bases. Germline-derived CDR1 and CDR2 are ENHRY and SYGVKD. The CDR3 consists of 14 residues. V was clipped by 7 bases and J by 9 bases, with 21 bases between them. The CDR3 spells CAINERGLGGKAFF. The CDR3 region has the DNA TGTGCCATCAACGAGCGGGGACTTGGCGGCAAAGCTTTCTTT.

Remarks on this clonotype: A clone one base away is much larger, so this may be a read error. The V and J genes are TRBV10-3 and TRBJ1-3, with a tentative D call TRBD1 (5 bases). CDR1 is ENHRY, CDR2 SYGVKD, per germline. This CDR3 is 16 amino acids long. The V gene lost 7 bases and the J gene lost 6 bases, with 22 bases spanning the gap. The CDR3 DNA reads TGTGCCATCACTAGCCCTGCAGGGAATTTAGAAAACACCATATATTTT. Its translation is CAITSPAGNLENTIYF.

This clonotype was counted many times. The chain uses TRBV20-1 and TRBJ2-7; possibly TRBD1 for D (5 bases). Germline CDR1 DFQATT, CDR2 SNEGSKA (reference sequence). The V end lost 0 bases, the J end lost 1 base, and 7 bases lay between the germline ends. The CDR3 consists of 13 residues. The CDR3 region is CSARDGQSYEQYF. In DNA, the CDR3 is TGCAGTGCTAGAGATGGACAATCCTACGAGCAGTACTTC.

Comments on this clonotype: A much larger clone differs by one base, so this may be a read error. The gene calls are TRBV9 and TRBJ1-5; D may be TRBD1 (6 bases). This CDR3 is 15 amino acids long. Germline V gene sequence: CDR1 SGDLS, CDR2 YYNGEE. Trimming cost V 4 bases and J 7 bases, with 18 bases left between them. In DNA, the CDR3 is TGTGCCAGCAGCACCCATGGGACATTTGGGCAGCCCCAGCATTTT. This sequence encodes CASSTHGTFGQPQHF.

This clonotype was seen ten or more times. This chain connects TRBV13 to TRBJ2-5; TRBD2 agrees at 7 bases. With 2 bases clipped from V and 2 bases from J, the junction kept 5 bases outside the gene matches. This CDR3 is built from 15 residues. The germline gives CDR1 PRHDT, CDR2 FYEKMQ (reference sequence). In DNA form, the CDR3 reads TGTGCCAGCAGCTTAAACCAGCGGGGACAAGAGACCCAGTACTTC. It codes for CASSLNQRGQETQYF. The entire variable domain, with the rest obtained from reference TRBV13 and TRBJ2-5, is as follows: AAGVIQSPRHLIKEKRETATLKCYPIPRHDTVYWYQQGPGQDPQFLISFYEKMQSDKGSIPDRFSAQQFSDYHSELNMSSLELGDSALYFCASSLNQRGQETQYFGPGTRLLVL.

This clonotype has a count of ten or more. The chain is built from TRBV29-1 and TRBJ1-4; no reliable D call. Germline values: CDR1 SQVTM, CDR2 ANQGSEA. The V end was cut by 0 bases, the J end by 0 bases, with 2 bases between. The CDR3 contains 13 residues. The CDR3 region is CSVEDATNEKLFF. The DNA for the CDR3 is TGCAGCGTTGAAGATGCAACTAATGAAAAACTGTTTTTT.

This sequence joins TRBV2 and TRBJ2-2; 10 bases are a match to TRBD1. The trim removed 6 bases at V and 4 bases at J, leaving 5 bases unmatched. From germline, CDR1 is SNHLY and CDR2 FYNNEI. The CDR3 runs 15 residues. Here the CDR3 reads CASSKDRGSTGELFF. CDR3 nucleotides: TGTGCCAGCAGCAAGGACAGGGGGTCCACCGGGGAGCTGTTTTTT.

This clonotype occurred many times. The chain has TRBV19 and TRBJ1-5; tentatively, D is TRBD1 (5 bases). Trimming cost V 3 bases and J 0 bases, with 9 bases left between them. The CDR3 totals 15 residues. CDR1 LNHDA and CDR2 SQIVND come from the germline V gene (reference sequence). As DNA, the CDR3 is TGTGCCAGTAGTATGGACGACAGTAGCAATCAGCCCCAGCATTTT. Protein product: CASSMDDSSNQPQHF.

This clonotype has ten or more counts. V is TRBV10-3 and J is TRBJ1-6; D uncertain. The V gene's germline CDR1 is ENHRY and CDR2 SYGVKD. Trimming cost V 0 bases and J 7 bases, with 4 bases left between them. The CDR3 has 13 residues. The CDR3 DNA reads TGTGCCATCAGTGAGTCGTACAATTCACCCCTCCACTTT. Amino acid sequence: CAISESYNSPLHF.

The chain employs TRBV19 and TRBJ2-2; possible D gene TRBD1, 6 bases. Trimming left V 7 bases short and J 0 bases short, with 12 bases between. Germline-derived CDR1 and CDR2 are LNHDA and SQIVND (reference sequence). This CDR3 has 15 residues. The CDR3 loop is CASKTGLTNTGELFF. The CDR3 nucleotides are TGTGCCAGTAAAACAGGGTTAACGAACACCGGGGAGCTGTTTTTT.

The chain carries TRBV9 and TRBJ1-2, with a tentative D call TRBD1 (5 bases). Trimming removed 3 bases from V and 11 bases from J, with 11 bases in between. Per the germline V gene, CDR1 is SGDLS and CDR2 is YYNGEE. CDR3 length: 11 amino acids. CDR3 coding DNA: TGTGCCAGCAGCGGGGGGGAAAGATACACCTTC. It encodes CASSGGERYTF.

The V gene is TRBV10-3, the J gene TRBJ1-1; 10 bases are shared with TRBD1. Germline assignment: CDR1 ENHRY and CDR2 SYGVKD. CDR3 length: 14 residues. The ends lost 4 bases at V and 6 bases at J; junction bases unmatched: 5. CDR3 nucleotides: TGTGCCATCAGTGGCCGGGACAGGGGAGCTGAAGCTTTCTTT. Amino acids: CAISGRDRGAEAFF.

CDR3 nucleotides: TGTGCCAGTAGTCCGCAGACGACGGAGACCCAGCATTTT. Translation: CASSPQTTETQHF. The chain has TRBV19 and TRBJ1-5; no clear D. Germline V gene data show CDR1 as LNHDA and CDR2 as SQIVND (reference sequence). Trimming took off 5 bases at V and 11 bases at J, with 16 bases between the two ends. The CDR3 spans 13 residues. The full variable domain, rest sourced from reference TRBV19 and TRBJ1-5, is DGGITQSPKYLFRKEGQNVTLSCEQNLNHDAMYWYRQDPGQGLRLIYYSQIVNDFQKGDIAEGYSVSREKKESFPLTVTSAQKNPTAFYLCASSPQTTETQHFGDGTRLSIL.

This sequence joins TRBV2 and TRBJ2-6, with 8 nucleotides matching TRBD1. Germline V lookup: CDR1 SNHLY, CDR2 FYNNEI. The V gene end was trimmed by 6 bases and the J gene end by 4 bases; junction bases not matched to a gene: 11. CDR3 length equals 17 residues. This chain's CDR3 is CASRQGTGGSGANVLTF. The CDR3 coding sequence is TGTGCCAGCAGACAAGGAACAGGGGGGTCAGGGGCCAACGTCCTGACTTTC.